One sample yielded the 27 T cell receptor beta chains listed below, sequenced in a study of molecular identifiers for immune sequencing clone quantification. From the PCR reads, TCRdb called clonotypes with MiXCR, one entry per CDR3 protein. Among about 630,000 distinct CDR3 sequences, 25% were seen once, and the ten largest hold approximately 0.75%. Material: naive CD8+ T cells from blood, with Jurkat cell RNA spiked in. The subset denotes: FACS-sorted CD8+CD4-CCR7+CD45RA+ naive T cells. These receptor sequences come from a human donor in good health. Some libraries in this study had Jurkat cell RNA spiked in.

This clonotype came up many times. The gene calls are TRBV30 and TRBJ2-7; D remains ambiguous. The V gene's germline CDR1 is GTSNPN and CDR2 SVGIG (reference sequence). The CDR3 length is 12 residues. Between the trimmed V and J ends, which lost 1 base and 5 bases, there was a span of 9 bases. CDR3 loop: CAWSAQRNEQYF. The CDR3 region has the DNA TGTGCCTGGAGTGCCCAGAGGAACGAGCAGTACTTC. Using reference TRBV30 and TRBJ2-7 for the parts outside the CDR3, the full variable domain is SQTIHQWPATLVQPVGSPLSLECTVEGTSNPNLYWYRQAAGRGLQLLFYSVGIGQISSEVPQNLSASRPQDRQFILSSKKLLLSDSGFYLCAWSAQRNEQYFGPGTRLTVT.

The V gene is TRBV6-2 or TRBV6-3, the J gene TRBJ2-7; D call uncertain. V lost 2 bases, J lost 2 bases, and 7 bases lay in between. Germline V lookup: CDR1 MNHEY, CDR2 SVGEGT. The CDR3 has 13 amino acids. The CDR3 DNA follows: TGTGCCAGCAGTTACAACAGAGCCTACGAGCAGTACTTC. Its translation is CASSYNRAYEQYF.

Ten or more counts support this clonotype. The genes are TRBV9 and TRBJ2-3; D uncertain. Germline V gives CDR1 SGDLS, CDR2 YYNGEE. Trimming shortened V by 6 bases and J by 3 bases, and 11 bases separated the two germline ends. CDR3 length: 13 residues. The CDR3 loop reads CASTPALTDTQYF. CDR3 in DNA: TGTGCCAGCACCCCCGCACTAACAGATACGCAGTATTTT.

The chain has TRBV11-2 and TRBJ2-3; no clear D gene. The V end was cut by 5 bases, the J end by 5 bases, with 23 bases between. The CDR3 is made up of 17 amino acids. Germline CDR1 is SGHAT and CDR2 is FQNNGV. This CDR3 is CASSPLVPTKPQDTQYF. The CDR3, as DNA: TGTGCCAGCAGCCCCCTCGTCCCTACCAAACCCCAAGATACGCAGTATTTT.

This clonotype has at least ten counts. This chain's CDR3 is CASSSTSGSLDTQYF. CDR3 bases: TGTGCCAGTAGTTCAACTAGCGGGAGTTTGGATACGCAGTATTTT. The V gene is TRBV19, the J gene TRBJ2-3, with 11 bases that match TRBD2. J was trimmed by 6 bases and V by 5 bases; bases with no gene match: 7. The CDR3 is made up of 15 amino acids. Germline V CDR1 and CDR2: LNHDA, SQIVND (reference sequence).

On this clonotype: The conserved phenylalanine or tryptophan is not found at the CDR3 terminus, so this likely reflects a read error. V is TRBV7-6 and J is TRBJ2-3; D gene unclear. The germline V gene encodes CDR1 SGHVS and CDR2 FNYEAQ. This CDR3 contains 11 residues. V dropped 5 bases and J dropped 3 bases, with 3 bases sitting between them. CDR3 amino acids: CASSLTDTQYY. The CDR3 nucleotides read TGTGCCAGCAGCCTAACAGATACGCAGTATTAT.

This clonotype was seen at least ten times. The chain uses TRBV7-2 and TRBJ2-7; 14 nucleotides agree with TRBD2. This CDR3 has 17 amino acids. V shed 5 bases, J shed 4 bases, and the junction held 10 bases outside the gene matches. Germline V gene sequence: CDR1 SGHTA, CDR2 FQGNSA. CDR3 bases: TGTGCCAGCAGCCAAGGACTAGCGGGAGGCCCGACTTACGAGCAGTACTTC. This translates into CASSQGLAGGPTYEQYF.

On this clonotype: Possible read error: a much larger clone is one base away. The chain joins TRBV4-3 to TRBJ1-4; D not certain. The germline V gene encodes CDR1 LGHNA and CDR2 YSLEER. The CDR3 consists of 16 residues. The V and J ends lost 1 base and 8 bases respectively, with 17 bases between them. This CDR3 is CASSQAWRGGGEKLFF. In nucleotides, the CDR3 is TGCGCCAGCAGCCAAGCTTGGCGGGGAGGAGGAGAAAAACTGTTTTTT.

This chain connects TRBV19 to TRBJ1-1; no definite D call. The V gene's germline CDR1 is LNHDA and CDR2 SQIVND (reference sequence). This CDR3 has 14 amino acids. Trimming cost V 4 bases and J 1 base, with 10 bases left between them. Here the CDR3 reads CASSTLATNTEAFF. As DNA, the CDR3 is TGTGCCAGTAGTACTTTAGCTACGAACACTGAAGCTTTCTTT. The whole variable domain, filled in from reference TRBV19 and TRBJ1-1, reads DGGITQSPKYLFRKEGQNVTLSCEQNLNHDAMYWYRQDPGQGLRLIYYSQIVNDFQKGDIAEGYSVSREKKESFPLTVTSAQKNPTAFYLCASSTLATNTEAFFGQGTRLTVV.

The chain carries TRBV19 and TRBJ1-5; D remains ambiguous. Trimming stripped 5 bases from V and 4 bases from J, with 15 bases between. This CDR3 comprises 15 residues. CDR1 and CDR2 (germline): LNHDA, SQIVND (reference sequence). The CDR3 DNA is TGTGCCAGTAGTCCCTGGGTCACCCAGAATCAGCCCCAGCATTTT. This gives the protein CASSPWVTQNQPQHF.

For this clonotype: A clone one base away is much larger, so this may be a read error. V gene TRBV5-4 combines with J gene TRBJ2-7, with D possibly matching TRBD2 (5 bases). Trimming shortened V by 2 bases and J by 2 bases, and 14 bases separated the two germline ends. Germline loops: CDR1 SGHNT, CDR2 YYREEE (reference sequence). The CDR3 runs 15 residues. CDR3 sequence: CASSFRWESAYEQYF. The CDR3 DNA reads as TGTGCCAGCAGCTTCCGTTGGGAGTCGGCCTACGAGCAGTACTTC.

The chain has TRBV6-1 and TRBJ1-1; 10 positions agree with TRBD1. This CDR3 is 14 amino acids long. After removal of 8 bases from V and 5 bases from J, the junction contained 8 bases not matched to a gene. Germline V gives CDR1 MNHNS, CDR2 SASEGT. CDR3 in amino acids: CASGRQGAGTEAFF. In DNA, the CDR3 is TGTGCCAGCGGAAGACAGGGGGCTGGTACTGAAGCTTTCTTT.

This clonotype occurred many times. The chain links TRBV21-1 to TRBJ1-1. TRBV21-1 is annotated as a pseudogene. The CDR3 totals 14 residues. The CDR3 spells CASRHNGLSAEAFF. For the CDR3, the DNA is TGTGCCAGCAGACACAACGGCCTGAGCGCTGAAGCTTTCTTT.

This clonotype has more than one count but fewer than ten. The rearrangement joins TRBV6-6 to TRBJ2-1; 10 positions match TRBD2. V lost 5 bases to trimming and J lost 4 bases; unmatched junction nucleotides: 8. The CDR3 length is 16 residues. Germline loops: CDR1 MNHNY, CDR2 SVGAGI (reference sequence). The CDR3 DNA reads TGTGCCAGCAGTGCTTCGACTAGCGGGCCTTACAATGAGCAGTTCTTC. Translated, it gives CASSASTSGPYNEQFF.

This rearrangement joins TRBV30 to TRBJ2-7; 10 positions agree with TRBD2. The CDR3 is made up of 13 amino acids. J lost 4 bases, V lost 4 bases, and 4 bases had no gene match. Per the germline V gene, CDR1 is GTSNPN and CDR2 is SVGIG (reference sequence). The CDR3 loop is CAWNEREGYEQYF. The DNA for the CDR3 is TGTGCCTGGAATGAGCGGGAGGGTTACGAGCAGTACTTC.

This clonotype appeared many times. J is TRBJ2-7 and V is TRBV20-1, with D perhaps being TRBD1 or TRBD2 (5 bases each). The V end lost 1 base, the J end lost 3 bases, and 16 bases lay between the germline ends. CDR3 size: 15 residues. The germline V gene encodes CDR1 DFQATT and CDR2 SNEGSKA (reference sequence). CDR3 sequence: CSARARGDYDYEQYF. The CDR3 nucleotides read TGCAGTGCTAGAGCTCGAGGGGATTACGACTACGAGCAGTACTTC.

This clonotype was recorded a few times. A much bigger clone sits one base away, suggesting this may be a read error. The chain has TRBV6-2 or TRBV6-3 and TRBJ1-1, with a weak D call TRBD1 (5 bases). The CDR3 is 14 amino acids. V was clipped by 3 bases and J by 5 bases, with 13 bases between them. Germline V gene data show CDR1 as MNHEY and CDR2 as SVGEGT. The CDR3 here is CASSYQSGGTEAFF. The CDR3 DNA follows: TGTGCCAGCAGTTATCAGTCGGGGGGGACTGAAGCTTTCTTT.

This clonotype was observed many times. CDR3 nucleotides: TGTGCCAGCAGCCCCCCGGGACTGCTCGTGGATACGCAGTATTTT. The encoded protein is CASSPPGLLVDTQYF. This chain links TRBV12-3 or TRBV12-4 with TRBJ2-3, with TRBD2 as a possible D gene (6 bases). This CDR3 comprises 15 residues. The V gene lost 6 bases and the J gene lost 6 bases, with 19 bases spanning the gap.

Notes on this clonotype: This may come from a read error, since a much larger clone is one base off. The chain employs TRBV4-2 and TRBJ2-7; 9 bases line up with TRBD2. The CDR3 consists of 15 residues. Germline V gene sequence: CDR1 LGHNA, CDR2 YNFKEQ. The CDR3 region has the DNA TGTGCCAGCAGCCCCCGGGTAGCGGGAGTTTACGAGCAGTGCTTC. This encodes CASSPRVAGVYEQCF.

V and J are TRBV11-2 and TRBJ2-1; weak D call: TRBD2 (6 bases). CDR3 length equals 16 residues. V shed 6 bases and J shed 8 bases, with 23 bases lying between them. Looked up from germline, CDR1 is SGHAT and CDR2 is FQNNGV. In DNA form, the CDR3 reads TGTGCCAGCAGTCCACTCGACCCTAGCGAGGGAGATGAGCAGTTCTTC. Encoded protein: CASSPLDPSEGDEQFF.

J is TRBJ2-1 and V is TRBV20-1, with a possible D match to TRBD2 (6 bases). The ends were cut back, 7 bases at V and 6 bases at J, with 25 bases in the middle. The CDR3 runs 16 residues. Germline values: CDR1 DFQATT, CDR2 SNEGSKA (reference sequence). The CDR3 DNA sequence: TGCAGTGTGCGGGGCTCCCGGAGGGCCGCCATCAATGAGCAGTTCTTC. This codes for CSVRGSRRAAINEQFF.

The sample holds many counts of this clonotype. This chain links TRBV28 with TRBJ2-3, with D perhaps being TRBD1 or TRBD2 (6 bases each). The V end was cut by 5 bases, the J end by 3 bases, with 24 bases between. Germline V gene sequence: CDR1 MDHEN, CDR2 SYDVKM. This CDR3 spans 18 amino acids. CDR3 nucleotide sequence: TGTGCCAGCAGTCCTCCCGTCTGGGGGGCTAGGCGTACAGATACGCAGTATTTT. As protein: CASSPPVWGARRTDTQYF.

The rearrangement uses TRBV27 and TRBJ2-1; 12 bases are a match to TRBD2. CDR1 is MNHEY, CDR2 SMNVEV, per germline (reference sequence). The CDR3 is made up of 16 amino acids. V lost 4 bases to trimming and J lost 5 bases; unmatched junction nucleotides: 6. The CDR3 spells CASSSGLAGYNNEQFF. CDR3 nucleotide sequence: TGTGCCAGCAGTTCCGGACTAGCGGGATATAACAATGAGCAGTTCTTC.

This clonotype was observed a handful of times. The chain has TRBV4-1 and TRBJ2-3; possibly TRBD2 for D (7 bases). The V end lost 8 bases, the J end lost 6 bases, and 21 bases lay between the germline ends. This CDR3 spans 15 amino acids. Germline lookup yields CDR1 MGHRA and CDR2 YSYEKL. The CDR3 DNA reads TGCGCCAGCTCCCGGGCGAAGCGGGACATTGATACGCAGTATTTT. It yields the protein CASSRAKRDIDTQYF.

This clonotype was detected only a few times. The rearrangement uses TRBV11-2 and TRBJ2-1; D might be TRBD2 (6 bases). V was clipped by 5 bases and J by 4 bases, with 18 bases between them. The CDR3 runs 16 residues. Per germline, CDR1 SGHAT and CDR2 FQNNGV. The CDR3 nucleotides read TGTGCCAGCAGCCCTAGGGTCCGGGAGAGTTACAATGAGCAGTTCTTC. It specifies CASSPRVRESYNEQFF. The complete variable domain, with remaining parts taken from reference TRBV11-2 and TRBJ2-1, reads EAGVAQSPRYKIIEKRQSVAFWCNPISGHATLYWYQQILGQGPKLLIQFQNNGVVDDSQLPKDRFSAERLKGVDSTLKIQPAKLEDSAVYLCASSPRVRESYNEQFFGPGTRLTVL.

Concerning this clonotype itself: At one end, the junction sequence differs from germline, possibly due to a read error. The gene calls are TRBV14 and TRBJ2-5; 8 bases are shared with TRBD2. The length of the CDR3 is 15 residues. Germline-derived CDR1 and CDR2 are SGHDN and FVKESK. CDR3 DNA: TGTGCCAGCAGCTATATTCGGGGGGGCCAAGAGACCCAGAACTTC. As protein: CASSYIRGGQETQNF. Together with reference TRBV14 and TRBJ2-5, the CDR3 gives the full variable domain: EAGVTQFPSHSVIEKGQTVTLRCDPISGHDNLYWYRRVMGKEIKFLLHFVKESKQDESGMPNNRFLAERTGGTYSTLKVQPAELEDSGVYFCASSYIRGGQETQNFGPGTRLLVL.

V usage is TRBV12-3 or TRBV12-4 and J usage is TRBJ2-2; perhaps D is TRBD1 or TRBD2 (5 bases each). Trimming removed 5 bases from V and 5 bases from J, with 15 bases in between. The CDR3 runs to 15 residues. CDR3 region: CASSNACWGTGELFF. CDR3 in DNA: TGTGCCAGCAGTAACGCGTGCTGGGGGACCGGGGAGCTGTTTTTT.